Here is one T cell receptor (beta chain) with its context. This clonotype turned up a few times. The antigen it recognizes is unknown. Base qualities were left out, and no much larger clone turns up one base away. From cysteine to phenylalanine, the CDR3 is 16 amino acids long. Left in the record is the CDR3 DNA by itself, 48 bases read in frame from the first base. Sequences GTSNPN (CDR1) and SVGIG (CDR2) are obtained from the germline V gene (reference sequence). Germline trimming: 3 bases from V, 5 bases from J; junction bases outside gene matches: 10. Th1 cells were collected as the CD4+CD25-CD294- flow-through after CD25, CD56 and CD294 bead selections. Miltenyi superparamagnetic beads coated with subset-specific monoclonal antibodies were used to isolate the T cell subsets. Every T cell population was isolated from peripheral blood. Mononuclear cells were obtained from whole blood by Ficoll separation, and monocytes were then depleted with anti-CD14 microbeads. Isolated cell populations were immediately resuspended in RNAprotect reagent.

This specimen comes from a study of relationships among human T cell subsets (dated by TCRdb to about 2010). The study in broad terms: The study sequenced eight distinct T cell populations from blood: pan T, CD8 cytotoxic, regulatory, Th1, Th2, naive plus transitional, activated and memory cells.

Library prep was done by multiplex PCR. For sequencing, a 454 GS FLX was employed. TCR alpha and beta CDR3 regions were amplified from mRNA by semiquantitative ARM-PCR. In ARM-PCR, tagged nested gene-specific primers were used first, and communal superprimers then performed exponential amplification. Nested primers were removed by exonuclease before the second amplification round on first-round PCR products. Sequencing of the amplicons was performed on the 454 platform, which allows millions of DNA fragments to be sequenced rapidly without cloning bias. A read mappable to both V and J germline segments was defined as an effective read. In the original analysis: IRmap was used to assign reads to germline V, D and J segments, relying on pyromap, a Smith-Waterman modification adapted to 454 sequencing errors. D-beta assignments were filtered using cutoffs set at the 99th percentile of alignment scores from simulated random sequences. CDR3 was defined as the amino acids lying between the conserved V-segment Y[YFLI]C motif and the J-segment [FW]GXGT motif. Repertoire diversity was estimated with a compound Poisson process model previously applied to large-scale EST data. A procedure for detecting cross-contamination was used to argue that sample contamination was not the source of the shared CDR3s. The public reads were quality trimmed at Q25 with fastp and then assembled into clones with MiXCR by TCRdb, keeping productive beta chains. Rows are unified per CDR3 protein, each entry keeping the most common DNA and genes. The V and J calls were not made by the authors but by TCRdb's processing. A total of roughly 13,000 distinct CDR3 sequences appear in this sample, 67% of them only once. Roughly 27% of the sample belongs to the ten largest clones.

Beyond this particular receptor, the publication reports: Over 55% of CD8+ cytotoxic sequences were found to belong to clones with over 100 reads, whereas few such clones were observed in the regulatory and Th2 subsets. The bead-based sorting was unable to rule out the presence of a CD4+CD8+ double-positive population. Substantial CDR3 sharing among Th1, Th2 and regulatory T cells was interpreted as suggesting stochastic cell fate choices. V, D and J usage, CDR3 length and N-nucleotide additions showed no statistically significant differences among the seven subsets.

Material: CD4+ Th1 cells sorted from blood. The sample's cell subset or site, from its label and the paper: CD4+CD25-CD294- T helper 1 cells. This chain joins TRBV30 to TRBJ2-3, and 11 junction bases match TRBD1. This receptor was identified in a man aged 40-50 years in good health. The DNA is as follows: TGTGCCTGGAGGCGGGAAGGGACAGGGGGTGGAGATACGCAGTATTTT. Translated, it gives CAWRREGTGGGDTQYF.